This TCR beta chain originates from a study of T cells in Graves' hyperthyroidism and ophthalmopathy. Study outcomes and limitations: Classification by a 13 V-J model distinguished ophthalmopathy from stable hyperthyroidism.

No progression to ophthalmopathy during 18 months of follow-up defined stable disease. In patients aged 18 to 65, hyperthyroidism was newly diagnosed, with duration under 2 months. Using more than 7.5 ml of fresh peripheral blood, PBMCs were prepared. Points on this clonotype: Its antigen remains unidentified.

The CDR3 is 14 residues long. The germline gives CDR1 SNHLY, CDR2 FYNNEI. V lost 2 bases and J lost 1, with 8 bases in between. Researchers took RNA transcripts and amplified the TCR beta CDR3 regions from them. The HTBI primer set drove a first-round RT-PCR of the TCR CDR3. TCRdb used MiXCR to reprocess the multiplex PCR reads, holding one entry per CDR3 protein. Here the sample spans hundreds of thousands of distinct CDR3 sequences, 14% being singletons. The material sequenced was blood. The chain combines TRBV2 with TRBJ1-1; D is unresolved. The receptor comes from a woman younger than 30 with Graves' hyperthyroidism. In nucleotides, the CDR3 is TGTGCCAGCAGTGAACTGCATCCGAACACTGAAGCTTTCTTT. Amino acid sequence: CASSELHPNTEAFF.